This T cell receptor beta chain appears in the sequencing data of a study of blood T cell repertoires in COVID-19. Germline V gives CDR1 LNHDA, CDR2 SQIVND (reference sequence). The CDR3 is 15 amino acids. Trimming removed 6 bases from V and 3 bases from J, with 15 bases in between. Libraries were prepared by immunoSEQ multiplex PCR; TCRdb keeps only in-frame clonotypes and omits some of them. The profile covers about 95,000 clones, with 75% to 85% appearing a single time and around 5.2% taken by the ten largest. This receptor was obtained from a man older than 75 with COVID-19, enrolled during active disease. The rearrangement uses TRBV19 and TRBJ1-5, with a weak D call TRBD1 (6 bases). The sequencing sample was made of peripheral blood. The CDR3 is CASRTDRRYNQPQHF. In nucleotides, the CDR3 is TGTGCCAGTAGGACCGACAGGCGATACAATCAGCCCCAGCATTTT.